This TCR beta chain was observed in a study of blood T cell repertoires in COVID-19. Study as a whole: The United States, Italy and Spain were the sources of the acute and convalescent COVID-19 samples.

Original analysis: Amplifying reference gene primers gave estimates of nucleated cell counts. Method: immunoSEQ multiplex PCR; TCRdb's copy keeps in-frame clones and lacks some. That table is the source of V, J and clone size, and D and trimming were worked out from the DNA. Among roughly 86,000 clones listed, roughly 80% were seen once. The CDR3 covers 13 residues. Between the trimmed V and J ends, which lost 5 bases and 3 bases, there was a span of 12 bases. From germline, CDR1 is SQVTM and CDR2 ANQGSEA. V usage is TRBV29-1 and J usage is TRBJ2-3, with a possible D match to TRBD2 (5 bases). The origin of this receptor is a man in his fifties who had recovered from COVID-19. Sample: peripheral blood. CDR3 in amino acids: CSVRRQSTDTQYF. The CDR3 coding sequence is TGCAGCGTTCGGAGGCAAAGTACAGATACGCAGTATTTT.